The 16 T cell receptor beta chains below were found in one sample sequenced in a study of cytomegalovirus exposure and HLA in healthy donors. 13 Jbeta primers and 60 Vbeta primers were used for the PCR. Some clones are missing from TCRdb's copy, which holds only in-frame ones; the method was immunoSEQ multiplex PCR. The sample carries more than 200,000 clones, over 80% recorded once. Sequenced: PBMCs. These receptors were obtained from a man aged 40-50 years in good health and CMV-seropositive.

The chain recombines TRBV5-1 with TRBJ2-1, with D perhaps TRBD1 (5 bases). Germline CDR1 and CDR2: SGHRS and YFSETQ. The CDR3 has 14 residues. The V end lost 2 bases, the J end lost 7 bases, and 13 bases lay between the germline ends. The DNA for the CDR3 is TGCGCCAGCAGCTTCAGTTGGGGCAGGAATGAGCAGTTCTTC. Translated, it gives CASSFSWGRNEQFF.

V gene TRBV9 combines with J gene TRBJ1-2; 9 bases match TRBD1. V shed 4 bases, J shed 3 bases, and the junction held 7 bases outside the gene matches. CDR1 is SGDLS, CDR2 YYNGEE, per germline. CDR3 length: 15 amino acids. The CDR3 DNA is TGTGCCAGCAGCATGACAGGGGGGCAGGACTATGGCTACACCTTC. This sequence encodes CASSMTGGQDYGYTF.

A single count supports this clone. Here the CDR3 DNA reads TGTGCCAGCAGGGACAGGGGAAGTGCGGAAGAGCAGTACGTC. The encoded protein is CASRDRGSAEEQYV. The chain joins TRBV6-4 to TRBJ2-7; 9 bases match TRBD1. CDR1 MRHNA and CDR2 SNTAGT come from the germline V gene. The CDR3 is 14 amino acids. The trim removed 6 bases at V and 7 bases at J, leaving 10 bases unmatched.

This clone occurred once. The CDR3 reads CASHGTSVSYEQYF. The CDR3 coding sequence is TGTGCCAGCCACGGGACTAGCGTCTCCTACGAGCAGTACTTC. This chain connects TRBV2 to TRBJ2-7; 10 nucleotides agree with TRBD2. Germline V CDR1 and CDR2: SNHLY, FYNNEI. CDR3 length equals 14 residues. The V segment lost 8 bases and the J segment 0 bases; nucleotides outside the gene matches: 4.

The rearrangement joins TRBV7-2 to TRBJ2-7; tentatively, D is TRBD2 (5 bases). Trimming took 5 bases from V and 1 from J, leaving 12 bases between them. The CDR3 is made up of 14 amino acids. In germline, CDR1 is SGHTA, CDR2 FQGNSA. CDR3 bases: TGTGCCAGCAGCACTAGAAGGCCGTCCTACGAGCAGTACTTC. Its protein is CASSTRRPSYEQYF.

The chain combines TRBV2 with TRBJ2-7, with D possibly matching TRBD1 (6 bases). The CDR3 runs to 12 residues. Germline assignment: CDR1 SNHLY and CDR2 FYNNEI. The ends were cut back, 6 bases at V and 4 bases at J, with 10 bases in the middle. In DNA form, the CDR3 reads TGTGCCAGCAGACCAGGGGTTTACGAGCAGTACTTC. It translates to CASRPGVYEQYF.

The V and J genes are TRBV27 and TRBJ2-7, with 7 nucleotides matching TRBD1. This CDR3 region has 14 residues. Germline CDR1 is MNHEY and CDR2 is SMNVEV (reference sequence). Trimming removed 6 bases from V and 2 bases from J; junction bases left unmatched: 7. CDR3 in DNA: TGTGCCAGCAGCCCCAGACAGGGAACCTACGAGCAGTACTTC. Amino acid sequence: CASSPRQGTYEQYF.

This chain joins TRBV19 and TRBJ2-7, with 8 bases that match TRBD1. The CDR3 contains 13 residues. V was clipped by 5 bases and J by 5 bases; unmatched bases: 5. Germline V gene lookup returns CDR1 LNHDA and CDR2 SQIVND (reference sequence). The CDR3 loop is CASSVTGAHEQYV. The DNA for the CDR3 is TGTGCCAGTAGTGTGACAGGGGCCCACGAGCAGTACGTC.

The rearrangement joins TRBV7-2 to TRBJ2-7, with D possibly being TRBD1 (6 bases). V lost 8 bases and J lost 4, with 15 bases in between. The CDR3 runs 13 residues. Germline V gene lookup returns CDR1 SGHTA and CDR2 FQGNSA. The CDR3 bases are TGTGCCAGCTCCCTATGGGGGCGATACGAGCAGTACGTC. It codes for CASSLWGRYEQYV.

The V call is TRBV4-2, the J call TRBJ1-1; D ambiguous. The V gene lost 0 bases and the J gene lost 4 bases, with 12 bases spanning the gap. CDR1 is LGHNA and CDR2 is YNFKEQ in the germline V gene. The CDR3 has 15 residues. The chain's CDR3 is CASSQEPIGSTEAFF. CDR3 nucleotide sequence: TGTGCCAGCAGCCAAGAACCTATAGGGAGCACTGAAGCTTTCTTT.

This chain connects TRBV7-3 to TRBJ2-7, with D tentatively TRBD2 (6 bases). The CDR3 covers 15 residues. The germline V gene encodes CDR1 SGHTA and CDR2 FQGTGA. Trimming took 4 bases from V and 6 from J, leaving 19 bases between them. For the CDR3, the DNA is TGTGCCAGCAGCTCCGAGACAGATCTGGGAGGCGAGCAGTACGTC. It specifies CASSSETDLGGEQYV.

The genes are TRBV20-1 and TRBJ2-1, with 7 bases lining up with TRBD2. V shed 5 bases and J 5 bases; nucleotides not matched to a gene: 0. There are 11 residues in the CDR3. Germline V gives CDR1 DFQATT, CDR2 SNEGSKA (reference sequence). CDR3 DNA: TGCAGTGCTGGGAGGGACAATGAGCAGTTCTTC. It codes for CSAGRDNEQFF.

The chain employs TRBV7-2 and TRBJ2-3; perhaps TRBD2 as D (5 bases). Germline CDR1 is SGHTA and CDR2 is FQGNSA. The V and J ends lost 5 bases and 5 bases respectively, with 20 bases between them. This CDR3 region has 16 residues. The CDR3 DNA follows: TGTGCCAGCAGCCCTCGCCTAGCCCTTGAGGGAGATACGCAGTATTTT. It specifies CASSPRLALEGDTQYF.

The CDR3 here is CATSGDRYGYTF. The CDR3 coding sequence is TGTGCCACCTCGGGGGATCGCTATGGCTACACCTTC. This chain connects TRBV5-6 to TRBJ1-2; tentatively, D is TRBD1 (5 bases). The V gene's germline CDR1 is SGHDT and CDR2 YYEEEE. The V and J ends lost 9 bases and 4 bases respectively, with 13 bases between them. The CDR3 consists of 12 residues.

This clone was picked up a small number of times. The chain employs TRBV11-2 and TRBJ2-5, with D maybe TRBD2 (7 bases). Germline CDR1 SGHAT, CDR2 FQNNGV. V was shortened by 1 base and J by 5 bases, with 11 bases between the two germline ends. CDR3 length: 14 residues. The DNA for the CDR3 is TGTGCCAGCAGCTTAGTGGGGAGGGGGGAGACCCAGTACTTC. This codes for CASSLVGRGETQYF.

The chain combines TRBV7-7 with TRBJ2-5, with a weak D call TRBD1 (5 bases). Germline assignment: CDR1 SSHAT and CDR2 FNYEAQ (reference sequence). The V gene lost 6 bases and the J gene lost 5 bases, with 16 bases spanning the gap. CDR3 size: 14 residues. The CDR3 region has the DNA TGTGCCAGCAGTCTCTTTGGGGCGAGGGAGACCCAGTACTTC. It encodes CASSLFGARETQYF.